This TCR beta chain was obtained from a study of blood T cell repertoires in COVID-19. Study details: Italy, Spain and the United States were the sources of the convalescent and acute COVID-19 samples. Sample material is recorded as cDNA or gDNA derived from T cells, B-cell-depleted T cells, or PBMCs.

V lost 4 bases to trimming and J lost 8 bases, with 13 bases between them. The CDR3 is 13 amino acids. Germline V gives CDR1 KGHDR, CDR2 SFDVKD. As processed by the authors: Nucleated cell counts were estimated from reference gene primer amplification. Generated by immunoSEQ multiplex PCR, the TCRdb table keeps only in-frame clones and is missing some. V and J calls and clone size are copied from that table; D and trimming were computed from the DNA. Of a few hundred thousand clones listed, around 88% are singletons. The sequence was collected from a young woman who had recovered from COVID-19. Source material: peripheral blood. V is TRBV24-1 and J is TRBJ1-2; possible D gene TRBD1, 5 bases. The CDR3 loop is CATSETGAAGYTF. The CDR3 bases are TGTGCCACCAGTGAGACTGGGGCAGCCGGCTACACCTTC.